The present entry profiles one T cell receptor beta chain with its context. No cognate antigen has been identified for it. The junction and the germline gene differ at one end; a read error may be behind it. The CDR3 runs 16 amino acids, cysteine and phenylalanine included. The only DNA kept is the CDR3, 48 bases in frame from the first base. According to the germline V gene, CDR1 reads SGHAT and CDR2 reads FQNNGV. RNA was extracted with the RNeasy kit and 0.5 to 1 ug was reverse transcribed using random hexamers. TCR beta CDR3 regions were amplified with the immunoSEQ multiplex PCR assay covering 54 Vbeta and 13 Jbeta segments. Bias from PCR amplification was corrected by using a synthetic template baseline for primer optimization and for computational correction. Under the source paper's analysis protocol: Reads were annotated to V, D and J genes per IMGT and analyzed with immunoSEQ Analyzer, keeping only productive sequences. To calculate clonality, Shannon entropy was normalized by log2 of the number of productive unique sequences and then subtracted from one. For each patient and control, public and private clones were evaluated within the 100 most prevalent clones. Clones were defined as Susac-specific when absent from the healthy and MS cohorts, from 1052 published viral clones and from other ImmuneACCESS disease sequences. The public reads were reprocessed in TCRdb via fastp at Q25 and MiXCR, keeping in-frame beta chains. Identical CDR3 proteins give one entry, which carries the most common genes and DNA. The V and J calls here are based on TCRdb, not the publication. This sample gives 110,000 to 150,000 distinct CDR3 sequences in total; under 97% of them show up just once. In total, the top ten clones hold more than 0.075% of the sample.

This entry belongs to a study of CD8 T cells in Susac syndrome (dated by TCRdb to the late 2010s). For the study in its entirety: Among the sequenced Susac syndrome patients, five or six had clinically active disease and under 10 were in clinical remission. At blood withdrawal, Susac syndrome patients were therapy-naive, treated with corticosteroids (with IVIg additionally given to some), or treated with IVIg alone. The study used repertoire sequencing to test whether antigen drove CD8+ T cell activation and differentiation in Susac syndrome. The full study reports these points: No clonal expansion was detected in the CD4+ T cell repertoire of Susac syndrome patients. The number of individuals in the TCR sequencing and HLA analysis was recognized as being relatively small.

High-throughput TCR beta sequencing profiled peripheral blood CD8+ and CD4+ T cells from healthy donors, Susac syndrome patients and multiple sclerosis patients. Recently defined diagnostic criteria for definite or probable disease were met by the Susac syndrome patients. Bulk CD8+ and CD4+ T cells were purified by magnetic negative isolation, whereas CD8+ TEMRA cells were enriched by FACS. Blood was drawn into EDTA tubes, processed within 24 hours, and PBMCs were isolated by density gradient centrifugation. PBMCs intended for TCR sequencing were cryopreserved in liquid nitrogen and thawed later in a water bath at 37 degrees C. The sorted or isolated CD4+, CD8+ and CD8+ TEMRA cells had a purity of 90% or higher.

This sequence uses TRBV11-2 and TRBJ2-2; 8 of the junction bases match TRBD2. Sequencing was carried out using CD4+ T cells from PBMCs. This clonotype was obtained from a human donor with Susac syndrome. The DNA sequence follows: TGTGTCAGCAGCCAAAGGAGGACTAGCAGCGCCGGGGAGCTGTTTTTT. This yields the protein CVSSQRRTSSAGELFF.